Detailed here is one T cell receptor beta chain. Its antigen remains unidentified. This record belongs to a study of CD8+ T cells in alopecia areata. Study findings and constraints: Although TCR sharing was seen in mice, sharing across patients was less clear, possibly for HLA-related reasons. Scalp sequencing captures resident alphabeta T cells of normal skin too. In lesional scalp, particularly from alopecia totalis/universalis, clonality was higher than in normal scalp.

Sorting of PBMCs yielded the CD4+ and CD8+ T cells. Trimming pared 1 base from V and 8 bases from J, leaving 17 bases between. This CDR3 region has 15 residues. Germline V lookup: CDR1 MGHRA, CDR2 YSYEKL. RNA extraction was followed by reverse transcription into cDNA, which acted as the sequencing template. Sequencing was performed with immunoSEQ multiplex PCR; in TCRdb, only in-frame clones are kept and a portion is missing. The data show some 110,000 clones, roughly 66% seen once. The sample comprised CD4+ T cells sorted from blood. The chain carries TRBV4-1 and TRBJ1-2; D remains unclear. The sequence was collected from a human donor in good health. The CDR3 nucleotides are TGCGCCAGCAGCCAAGGGAACAGTGGTGTGGGCGGCTACACCTTC. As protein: CASSQGNSGVGGYTF.